The 7 T cell receptor beta chains below all came from one sample that was sequenced in a study of vaccination and CD4 T cells after COVID-19. Treatment described: roughly 10-day PBMC culture with coronavirus spike peptide pools or control peptides (ViraFEST assay). Their cognate antigens are unknown. The Oncomine TCR Beta short-read assay sequenced DNA from cultured CD4+ T cells. From the PCR reads, TCRdb called clonotypes with MiXCR, one entry per CDR3 protein. The sample holds about 22,000 distinct CDR3 sequences, around two thirds seen once. Sequenced material: CD4+ T cells from blood, cultured in vitro, taken before SARS-CoV-2 vaccination. The receptors derive from a human donor who received a COVID-19 vaccine.

This clonotype has a single count. This rearrangement joins TRBV27 to TRBJ1-1; D is unresolved. V was shortened by 5 bases and J by 2 bases, with 9 bases between the two germline ends. This CDR3 spans 13 amino acids. Germline V gene data show CDR1 as MNHEY and CDR2 as SMNVEV (reference sequence). Written as DNA, the CDR3 is TGTGCCAGCAGTAGATTTCTCAACACTGAAGCTTTCTTT. Protein: CASSRFLNTEAFF.

The chain couples TRBV7-2 to TRBJ2-2; TRBD2 matches at 11 bases. V lost 5 bases, J lost 4 bases, and 9 bases stayed unmatched. The V gene's germline CDR1 is SGHTA and CDR2 FQGNSA. CDR3 length equals 17 residues. CDR3 amino acids: CASSPIAGGHGTGELFF. The CDR3 DNA sequence: TGTGCCAGCAGCCCCATAGCGGGGGGGCATGGCACCGGGGAGCTGTTTTTT.

This clonotype appeared a few times. This chain joins TRBV6-1 and TRBJ1-5; 8 bases are shared with TRBD1. V lost 7 bases, J lost 3 bases, and 2 bases stayed unmatched. CDR3 length: 13 amino acids. The germline V gene has CDR1 MNHNS and CDR2 SASEGT. CDR3 protein: CASKDRVNQPQHF. The CDR3 DNA sequence: TGTGCCAGCAAGGACAGGGTCAATCAGCCCCAGCATTTT.

This chain uses TRBV2 with TRBJ1-5; tentatively, D is TRBD1 (5 bases). CDR1 is SNHLY, CDR2 FYNNEI, per germline. Trimming removed 5 bases at V and 3 bases at J, with 14 bases between. CDR3 size: 15 residues. For the CDR3, the DNA is TGTGCCAGCAGTCGGGACCACCAATACAATCAGCCCCAGCATTTT. Translating it yields CASSRDHQYNQPQHF. Variable domain in full (rest from reference TRBV2 and TRBJ1-5): EPEVTQTPSHQVTQMGQEVILRCVPISNHLYFYWYRQILGQKVEFLVSFYNNEISEKSEIFDDQFSVERPDGSNFTLKIRSTKLEDSAMYFCASSRDHQYNQPQHFGDGTRLSIL.

This clonotype has more than one count but fewer than ten. The chain recombines TRBV20-1 with TRBJ2-1; maybe TRBD1 (6 bases). The V end was cut by 2 bases, the J end by 9 bases, with 14 bases between. Germline values: CDR1 DFQATT, CDR2 SNEGSKA (reference sequence). CDR3 length: 13 residues. The CDR3 DNA is TGCAGTGCTAGACTCGCGTACAGGGTTGAGCAGTTCTTC. Translating gives CSARLAYRVEQFF.

This sequence joins TRBV7-8 and TRBJ1-3, with TRBD1 as a possible D gene (5 bases). CDR1 is SGHVS and CDR2 is FQNEAQ in the germline V gene. Deletions cut 5 bases from V and 3 bases from J, with 11 bases between. The CDR3 has 14 amino acids. The CDR3 loop reads CASSPRGIGNTIYF. CDR3 coding DNA: TGTGCCAGCAGCCCAAGGGGCATTGGAAACACCATATATTTT.

The V gene is TRBV6-1, the J gene TRBJ2-7, with 7 nucleotides matching TRBD2. V was pared by 6 bases and J by 3 bases, with 8 bases of the junction left unmatched. The CDR3 length is 14 residues. The germline CDR1 and CDR2 sequences are MNHNS and SASEGT. For the CDR3, the DNA is TGTGCCAGCAGCTGGGGAGGGGAGGGCTACGAGCAGTACTTC. It encodes CASSWGGEGYEQYF.